Included here is one TCR beta chain sequence, with context. No cognate antigen has been identified for it. Base qualities are not provided; no much larger clone lies one nucleotide away. The time point label here, explained by the study, means: five sample-tagged time points from pre-transplant (day -1) to day 368 post-transplant, pooled. PBMC were thawed and then stimulated for around 11 hours with a CMV IE-1 overlapping peptide library, with no transport inhibitors added. After thawing, cells were rested overnight and were then stimulated in R10 medium with CD28/CD49d costimulation. The IE-1 peptide library was composed of 15-amino-acid peptides with overlaps of 11 amino acids. Samples from each time point were barcoded using BD Single-Cell Multiplexing Kit Sample Tags, then pooled and stained with sorting antibodies plus oligo-conjugated anti-CD45RA. A BD FACSAria III was used to sort CMV-responsive CD8+CD137+ and CD4+CD154+ T cells at 4-way purity. Blood was drawn into EDTA vacutainers and was processed by Ficoll gradient within 1-24 hours.

The data were taken from a study of immune aging and cytomegalovirus after organ transplant (dated by TCRdb to about 2021). Turning to the overall study: All transplant recipients received three-drug immunosuppression with prednisone, tacrolimus, and mycophenolate.

The library was produced with single-cell sequencing. Instrument on record: Illumina NovaSeq 6000. The BD Rhapsody Targeted mRNA and AbSeq Reagent Kit, in a microwell format, was used for cell capture and library preparation. The libraries included TCR, sample tags, AbSeq, and targeted mRNA drawn from the Human T-Cell Expression Panel together with custom TOX and TOX2 primers. Sequencing of the libraries was done on an Illumina NovaSeq. Per the authors' processing: The analysis covered approximately 9,900 cells in total, of which about 7,300 were CD8 T cells and 4494 were CD8 T cells with an identifiable TCR CDR3. On the Seven Bridges Genomics platform, raw data were run through the BD Rhapsody Targeted Analysis Pipeline with V(D)J processing. Quality control, Sample Tag demultiplexing with Lex-BDSMK, clone identification with VDJ Explorer, and Seurat clustering were all done in SeqGeq 1.6.0. A clone was considered non-expanded if it made up <1% of CD8 T cells, and considered a clonal expansion if it made up >2.5% of the sample. The raw public reads went through TCRdb reprocessing: fastp at Q25, MiXCR clone calling, in-frame beta chains kept. Every distinct CDR3 protein forms one entry, paired with its most common genes and DNA. TCRdb, rather than the study authors, made the V and J calls. Counted in this sample were approximately 22,000 distinct CDR3 sequences; roughly 38% of them appeared once. 20% to 30% of the sample comes from the top ten.

Summary of the overall study and its limitations: A larger share of large clones was made up of TEMRA cells, and in the seven largest clones (approximately 2,000 cells) aged and TEMRA cells were gained while TCM cells were lost. CD57 was not measured in the sequencing data, so a conservative gene-based aging definition was used instead. Aged-phenotype cells increased post-transplant regardless of clone size, earlier in large clones (days 200-264) than small clones, following viremia.

The CDR3 has 13 amino acids, counting the end cysteine and phenylalanine. Only the CDR3 portion is preserved as DNA: 39 bases, with reading frame beginning at the first base. For CDR1 and CDR2, the germline V gene (reference sequence) lists MNHEY and SMNVEV. Trimming takes 1 base from V and 1 base from J, and the germline ends sit 4 bases apart. The chain joins TRBV27 to TRBJ1-1; the D gene cannot be named for sure. This TCR came from a female donor who had a heart transplant and CMV viremia. Sequencing was performed on CMV peptide-activated CD4+ and CD8+ T cells sorted from blood, taken at five time points, pooled. The sample's cell subset or site, from its label and the paper: sorted CD8+CD137+ and CD4+CD154+ T cells after about 11 h CMV IE-1 peptide stimulation. The DNA reads as follows: TGTGCCAGCAGTTTATTTGCGAACACTGAAGCTTTCTTT. Its protein product is CASSLFANTEAFF.